The 28 T cell receptor beta chains reported below all come from one sample, sequenced in a study of control samples from healthy donors and cancer patients. TCRdb's copy holds only in-frame clones and misses some; the assay was immunoSEQ multiplex PCR. The table includes 100,000 to 150,000 clones, approximately 92% detected once. The sequenced sample was PBMCs. These receptors were taken from a man at least 80 years old with head and neck cancer.

V gene TRBV9 combines with J gene TRBJ2-1, with TRBD2 matching 13 bases. Germline trimming cut 3 bases from V and 7 bases from J; bases unmatched to any gene: 7. The germline CDR1 and CDR2 sequences are SGDLS and YYNGEE. This CDR3 comprises 16 residues. DNA for the CDR3: TGTGCCAGCAGCGAAACCGGGACTAGCGGGATAAATGAGCAGTTCTTC. Translation gives CASSETGTSGINEQFF.

The V and J genes are TRBV6-5 and TRBJ1-1; no clear D gene. V was clipped by 6 bases and J by 0 bases, with 8 bases between them. The germline V gene has CDR1 MNHEY and CDR2 SVGAGI. The CDR3 runs 13 residues. CDR3 sequence (DNA): TGTGCCAGCAGATCCAGCTTGAACACTGAAGCTTTCTTT. As protein: CASRSSLNTEAFF.

The chain couples TRBV19 to TRBJ1-6; TRBD1 is a possible D gene (5 bases). Trimming left V 8 bases short and J 6 bases short, with 14 bases between. CDR3 length equals 14 residues. Looked up from germline, CDR1 is LNHDA and CDR2 is SQIVND (reference sequence). The CDR3 sequence is CASQTTDPNSPLHF. In DNA, the CDR3 is TGTGCCAGTCAGACGACAGACCCTAATTCACCCCTCCACTTT.

This sequence joins TRBV6-5 and TRBJ2-1; 7 bases agree with TRBD2. V lost 2 bases to trimming and J lost 4 bases; unmatched junction nucleotides: 8. Germline V gives CDR1 MNHEY, CDR2 SVGAGI. The CDR3 sequence is 16 residues long. As DNA, the CDR3 is TGTGCCAGCAGTTACCGGGCTAGCGGTTTGTACAATGAGCAGTTCTTC. As protein: CASSYRASGLYNEQFF.

The chain combines TRBV2 with TRBJ1-1; 10 bases match TRBD1. The CDR3 length is 15 residues. The germline V gene encodes CDR1 SNHLY and CDR2 FYNNEI. V lost 6 bases and J lost 1; bases outside the gene matches: 5. CDR3 protein: CASRGDRGKNTEAFF. CDR3 nucleotides: TGTGCCAGCAGGGGGGACAGGGGAAAGAACACTGAAGCTTTCTTT. Looking up the rest from reference TRBV2 and TRBJ1-1 gives the full variable domain: EPEVTQTPSHQVTQMGQEVILRCVPISNHLYFYWYRQILGQKVEFLVSFYNNEISEKSEIFDDQFSVERPDGSNFTLKIRSTKLEDSAMYFCASRGDRGKNTEAFFGQGTRLTVV.

The chain joins TRBV5-1 to TRBJ2-7; D unclear. CDR1 and CDR2 (germline): SGHRS, YFSETQ. Trimming removed 0 bases at V and 3 bases at J, with 7 bases between. The CDR3 contains 13 residues. The CDR3 reads CASSLAPSYEQYF. In DNA form, the CDR3 reads TGCGCCAGCAGCTTGGCCCCCAGCTACGAGCAGTACTTC.

In this sample, this clone turned up a few times. This chain uses TRBV5-1 with TRBJ2-3; D is possibly TRBD1 or TRBD2 (5 bases each). Trimming stripped 5 bases from V and 4 bases from J, with 14 bases between. Germline lookup yields CDR1 SGHRS and CDR2 YFSETQ. The CDR3 covers 14 residues. CDR3 amino acids: CASRAWGTADTQYF. CDR3 bases: TGCGCCAGCAGAGCGTGGGGGACGGCAGATACGCAGTATTTT.

The rearrangement joins TRBV7-6 to TRBJ2-3; D is possibly TRBD1 or TRBD2 (5 bases each). This CDR3 has 16 amino acids. CDR1 SGHVS and CDR2 FNYEAQ come from the germline V gene. Trimming took 3 bases from V and 2 from J, leaving 15 bases between them. The CDR3 reads CASSLRVAGATDTQYF. The CDR3 DNA is TGTGCCAGCAGCTTGAGAGTAGCCGGGGCCACAGATACGCAGTATTTT.

The chain links TRBV6-5 to TRBJ1-1, with D possibly TRBD1 on 5 matching bases. The germline CDR1 and CDR2 sequences are MNHEY and SVGAGI. Trimming cost V 7 bases and J 4 bases, with 13 bases left between them. The CDR3 runs 13 residues. CDR3 DNA sequence: TGTGCCAGCACCCCCCGGGACGGCACTGAAGCTTTCTTT. It is translated as CASTPRDGTEAFF.

This clone was seen once. The chain carries TRBV12-5 and TRBJ2-1, with D hard to call. The CDR3 extends over 14 amino acids. Per the germline V gene, CDR1 is LGHNT and CDR2 is FRNRAP. The ends were cut back, 2 bases at V and 10 bases at J, with 15 bases in the middle. In DNA, the CDR3 is TGTGCTAGTGGTTTGCCATCGCGATTTTCAGAGCAGTTCTTC. Its translation: CASGLPSRFSEQFF.

The chain is built from TRBV3-1 (or the pseudogene TRBV3-2) and TRBJ2-1, with D uncertain. The V end was cut by 2 bases, the J end by 10 bases, with 12 bases between. CDR3 length equals 13 residues. The germline V gene has CDR1 LGHDT and CDR2 YNNKEL (reference sequence). CDR3 nucleotides: TGTGCCAGCAGCCAAAGGGCCTTAGTAGAGCAGTTCTTC. It yields the protein CASSQRALVEQFF.

The V gene is TRBV6-1, the J gene TRBJ2-6; maybe TRBD2 (5 bases). The ends were cut back, 2 bases at V and 0 bases at J, with 14 bases in the middle. CDR1 and CDR2 from the germline V gene are MNHNS and SASEGT. The CDR3 runs to 18 residues. CDR3 sequence: CASSEWELWSSGANVLTF. In DNA, the CDR3 is TGTGCCAGCAGTGAATGGGAGCTATGGAGCTCTGGGGCCAACGTCCTGACTTTC.

V gene TRBV2 combines with J gene TRBJ2-7; 7 bases agree with TRBD1. J lost 2 bases, V lost 4 bases, and 2 bases had no gene match. The CDR3 has 13 residues. Germline CDR1 is SNHLY and CDR2 is FYNNEI. CDR3 sequence: CASSGQGPYEQYF. For the CDR3, the DNA is TGTGCCAGCAGTGGACAGGGCCCCTACGAGCAGTACTTC.

V usage is TRBV1 and J usage is TRBJ1-2; TRBD1 is the table's D call and was not checked against the DNA. TRBV1 is an annotated pseudogene. The CDR3 sequence is 18 residues long. CDR3 region: CTSSQDQGTGGDEYGYTF. The CDR3 DNA sequence: TGCACCAGCAGCCAAGATCAAGGGACAGGGGGCGACGAATATGGCTACACCTTC.

The CDR3 loop reads CASTVGGDSLLTYNEQFF. As DNA, the CDR3 is TGTGCCAGTACCGTGGGGGGGGACAGTCTTCTAACCTACAATGAGCAGTTCTTC. V usage is TRBV19 and J usage is TRBJ2-1, with D perhaps given as TRBD1 or TRBD2 (7 bases each). This CDR3 region has 18 residues. From germline, CDR1 is LNHDA and CDR2 SQIVND (reference sequence). V shed 7 bases and J shed 2 bases, with 24 bases lying between them.

This chain connects TRBV5-6 to TRBJ2-3; TRBD2 might be the D (6 bases). Germline V CDR1 and CDR2: SGHDT, YYEEEE. The V gene lost 5 bases and the J gene lost 1 base, with 23 bases spanning the gap. The CDR3 has 18 residues. Written as DNA, the CDR3 is TGTGCCAGCAGGCCGTGGCTGTCGGGAGTGATCGGCACAGATACGCAGTATTTT. Translating it yields CASRPWLSGVIGTDTQYF.

This clone came up a few times. The chain is built from TRBV11-2 and TRBJ2-7; 8 nucleotides match TRBD2. Germline CDR1 SGHAT, CDR2 FQNNGV. The CDR3 has 15 amino acids. V was clipped by 4 bases and J by 8 bases; unmatched bases: 13. The chain's CDR3 is CASSSGLARMRKQYF. The DNA of the CDR3 is TGTGCCAGCAGCTCTGGACTAGCTAGAATGAGAAAGCAGTACTTC. The full variable domain, with the rest looked up from reference TRBV11-2 and TRBJ2-7, is EAGVAQSPRYKIIEKRQSVAFWCNPISGHATLYWYQQILGQGPKLLIQFQNNGVVDDSQLPKDRFSAERLKGVDSTLKIQPAKLEDSAVYLCASSSGLARMRKQYFGPGTRLTVT.

This clone has just one count. V is TRBV7-9 and J is TRBJ2-5, with TRBD2 as a possible D gene (5 bases). The CDR3 is 14 amino acids. Germline-derived CDR1 and CDR2 are SEHNR and FQNEAQ (reference sequence). Between the trimmed V and J ends, which lost 4 bases and 5 bases, there was a span of 14 bases. The CDR3 region is CASSSNTGGETQYF. CDR3 in DNA: TGTGCCAGCAGCTCAAACACGGGCGGGGAGACCCAGTACTTC.

The gene calls are TRBV6-1 and TRBJ2-2; TRBD1 aligns across 8 bases. V dropped 4 bases and J dropped 4; count of bases not matched to a gene: 17. Germline V lookup: CDR1 MNHNS, CDR2 SASEGT. The CDR3 sequence is 19 residues long. CDR3 region: CASSASPRGRVDSTGELFF. In DNA, the CDR3 is TGTGCCAGCAGTGCTTCCCCCAGGGGGCGCGTCGACAGCACCGGGGAGCTGTTTTTT.

This chain uses TRBV6-5 with TRBJ2-7; D gene ambiguous. Germline values: CDR1 MNHEY, CDR2 SVGAGI. V gave up 7 bases and J gave up 2 bases, with 6 bases separating them. The CDR3 length is 11 residues. The CDR3: CASTLPYEQYF. CDR3 nucleotides: TGTGCCAGCACCCTCCCCTACGAGCAGTACTTC.

The chain is built from TRBV6-4 and TRBJ2-3, with D unclear. Trimming removed 3 bases from V and 8 bases from J, with 12 bases in between. The CDR3 has 13 residues. CDR1 MRHNA and CDR2 SNTAGT come from the germline V gene. CDR3 amino acids: CASSEGPGATQYF. CDR3 bases: TGTGCCAGCAGTGAGGGCCCCGGTGCTACGCAGTATTTT.

The chain couples TRBV9 to TRBJ2-1; TRBD1 matches at 9 bases. This CDR3 has 17 amino acids. Germline CDR1 SGDLS, CDR2 YYNGEE. V gave up 4 bases and J gave up 0 bases; unmatched junction bases: 8. The DNA of the CDR3 is TGTGCCAGCAGCAAAACCGGGACAGGGAGCTCCTACAATGAGCAGTTCTTC. Translated: CASSKTGTGSSYNEQFF.

J is TRBJ1-4 and V is TRBV19; 7 nucleotides line up with TRBD1. Germline CDR1 LNHDA, CDR2 SQIVND (reference sequence). The CDR3 consists of 15 residues. Trimming took 5 bases from V and 4 from J; bases not matched to a gene: 7. For the CDR3, the DNA is TGTGCCAGTAGTGCCCCGGACAGGTATAATGAAAAACTGTTTTTT. Translated, it gives CASSAPDRYNEKLFF.

V usage is TRBV5-1 and J usage is TRBJ1-1; TRBD1 matches at 7 bases. From germline, CDR1 is SGHRS and CDR2 YFSETQ. The CDR3 is 15 amino acids. With 5 bases clipped from V and 0 bases from J, the junction kept 7 bases outside the gene matches. CDR3 in DNA: TGCGCCAGCAGTGAAGACAGGGCAATGAACACTGAAGCTTTCTTT. Its protein product is CASSEDRAMNTEAFF.

J is TRBJ2-2 and V is TRBV4-1, with D hard to call. CDR1 MGHRA and CDR2 YSYEKL come from the germline V gene. This CDR3 has 15 amino acids. V was pared by 6 bases and J by 4 bases, with 15 bases between. The CDR3 bases are TGCGCCAGCAGTGTTTTGGGCTCTACCACCGGGGAGCTGTTTTTT. Encoded protein: CASSVLGSTTGELFF.

The rearrangement links TRBV7-9 to TRBJ2-7, with TRBD1 matching 9 bases. Germline V lookup: CDR1 SEHNR, CDR2 FQNEAQ (reference sequence). CDR3 length equals 16 residues. After removal of 0 bases from V and 3 bases from J, the junction contained 6 bases not matched to a gene. In DNA form, the CDR3 reads TGTGCCAGCAGCTTAGCGGGGCAGGGACAGGGCTACGAGCAGTACTTC. Protein sequence: CASSLAGQGQGYEQYF.

The chain employs TRBV3-1 (or the pseudogene TRBV3-2) and TRBJ1-1; a weak D match, TRBD1 (5 bases). The CDR3 covers 14 residues. V was clipped by 4 bases and J by 1 base, with 10 bases between them. The germline V gene has CDR1 LGHDT and CDR2 YNNKEL (reference sequence). CDR3 residues: CASSPIRANTEAFF. CDR3 DNA: TGTGCCAGCAGCCCTATCAGGGCGAACACTGAAGCTTTCTTT.

This clone was counted a few times. The CDR3 reads CASSLWGQKNSPLHF. The DNA of the CDR3 is TGTGCCAGCAGCCTTTGGGGACAGAAAAATTCACCCCTCCACTTT. The chain combines TRBV14 with TRBJ1-6; 7 nucleotides align to TRBD1. Germline V CDR1 and CDR2: SGHDN, FVKESK. The CDR3 runs to 15 residues. J was trimmed by 7 bases and V by 4 bases; bases with no gene match: 7.